This T cell receptor (beta chain) was sequenced in a study of cytomegalovirus exposure and HLA in healthy donors. In this sample, this clone turned up a few times. A multiplex PCR was run with 60 Vbeta primers and 13 Jbeta primers. Generated by immunoSEQ multiplex PCR, the TCRdb table keeps only in-frame clones and is missing some. The table has 150,000 to 190,000 clones, 82% seen once. The CDR3 length is 16 residues. Germline CDR1 reads KGHSH; CDR2 reads LQKENI. The V and J ends lost 2 bases and 7 bases, in that order; junction bases with no gene match: 8. The sequenced material came from PBMCs. The rearrangement links TRBV18 to TRBJ2-1; 10 bases fit TRBD2. The clonotype comes from a woman aged 45-60 years in good health and CMV-seropositive. This CDR3 reads CASSPGLAGGQNEQFF. The CDR3 DNA is TGTGCCAGCTCACCAGGATTAGCGGGGGGTCAGAATGAGCAGTTCTTC.